The next 13 T cell receptor beta chains were all read from a single sample in a study of blood T cell repertoires in COVID-19. The table came from immunoSEQ multiplex PCR; TCRdb's copy has only in-frame clones and leaves some out. This table holds about 59,000 clones, roughly 80% found once. Sequencing was done on a sample of peripheral blood. The receptors come from a woman between 45 and 60 years old with active or convalescent COVID-19.

By share of the sample, this clone is medium-sized. The rearrangement links TRBV21-1 to TRBJ1-1. TRBV21-1 is a listed pseudogene. This CDR3 has 13 residues. The CDR3 DNA reads TGTGCCAGCAGCAACGGGATGAACACTGAAGCTTTCTTT. Protein: CASSNGMNTEAFF.

The V call is TRBV5-4, the J call TRBJ2-5; 12 positions match TRBD1. The CDR3 is 15 residues long. CDR1 is SGHNT and CDR2 is YYREEE in the germline V gene (reference sequence). With V trimmed by 4 bases and J by 1 base, 2 bases remained unmatched. The CDR3 DNA follows: TGTGCCAGCAGCGGGGGACAGGGGGCCCAAGAGACCCAGTACTTC. Protein product: CASSGGQGAQETQYF. The full variable domain, with the rest looked up from reference TRBV5-4 and TRBJ2-5, is ETGVTQSPTHLIKTRGQQVTLRCSSQSGHNTVSWYQQALGQGPQFIFQYYREEENGRGNFPPRFSGLQFPNYSSELNVNALELDDSALYLCASSGGQGAQETQYFGPGTRLLVL.

The chain recombines TRBV28 with TRBJ2-7, with 7 bases aligning to TRBD2. V shed 6 bases and J 0 bases; nucleotides not matched to a gene: 5. The germline CDR1 and CDR2 sequences are MDHEN and SYDVKM. The CDR3 runs to 14 residues. The CDR3 reads CASRVSSGSYEQYF. As DNA, the CDR3 is TGTGCCAGCAGGGTTTCTAGCGGCTCCTACGAGCAGTACTTC. The full variable domain, in which reference TRBV28 and TRBJ2-7 provide the parts outside the CDR3, is DVKVTQSSRYLVKRTGEKVFLECVQDMDHENMFWYRQDPGLGLRLIYFSYDVKMKEKGDIPEGYSVSREKKERFSLILESASTNQTSMYLCASRVSSGSYEQYFGPGTRLTVT.

This chain connects TRBV5-1 to TRBJ2-7; 8 bases agree with TRBD1. Germline-derived CDR1 and CDR2 are SGHRS and YFSETQ. The CDR3 has 13 residues. The trim removed 4 bases at V and 3 bases at J, leaving 3 bases unmatched. CDR3 coding DNA: TGCGCCAGCAGCACAGGACAGGGCTACGAGCAGTACTTC. Translation: CASSTGQGYEQYF.

V usage is TRBV9 and J usage is TRBJ2-1; D is unresolved. With 0 bases removed from V and 6 bases from J, the gap between germline ends came to 16 bases. CDR3 size: 16 residues. Germline lookup yields CDR1 SGDLS and CDR2 YYNGEE. As DNA, the CDR3 is TGTGCCAGCAGCGTAGGGTCGATCGAGGAAGGCAATGAGCAGTTCTTC. This sequence encodes CASSVGSIEEGNEQFF.

The rearrangement links TRBV11-2 to TRBJ2-7, with D tentatively TRBD2 (5 bases). Looked up from germline, CDR1 is SGHAT and CDR2 is FQNNGV. V dropped 3 bases and J dropped 3 bases, with 9 bases sitting between them. This CDR3 has 13 residues. The CDR3 coding sequence is TGTGCCAGCAGCTTGAACGGACTCTACGAGCAGTACTTC. This sequence encodes CASSLNGLYEQYF.

This clone is a singleton in its sample. The V call is TRBV4-1, the J call TRBJ2-7, with 8 positions matching TRBD2. This CDR3 spans 15 amino acids. Per germline, CDR1 MGHRA and CDR2 YSYEKL. J lost 2 bases, V lost 2 bases, and 5 bases had no gene match. The CDR3 DNA follows: TGCGCCAGCAGCCAATATAGCGGGAATACCTACGAGCAGTACTTC. The encoded protein is CASSQYSGNTYEQYF.

This chain joins TRBV6-1 and TRBJ1-2, with D unresolved. This CDR3 has 14 amino acids. V was trimmed by 0 bases and J by 5 bases, leaving 10 bases between them. CDR1 and CDR2 (germline): MNHNS, SASEGT. CDR3 DNA sequence: TGTGCCAGCAGTGAAGCGTCAGCGGAGTATGGCTACACCTTC. This encodes CASSEASAEYGYTF.

The sample holds one count of this clone. The chain links TRBV30 to TRBJ2-7; TRBD2 matches at 7 bases. The germline V gene has CDR1 GTSNPN and CDR2 SVGIG (reference sequence). The junction had 6 bases not matched to a gene; V was cut back by 7 bases and J by 6 bases. The CDR3 has 11 residues. Here the CDR3 reads CASGGGPEQYF. The DNA of the CDR3 is TGTGCCTCGGGGGGAGGGCCCGAGCAGTACTTC.

The CDR3 nucleotides read TGTGCCAGCAGTGGGCCAGGGGTCCACGAGCAGTACTTC. Protein: CASSGPGVHEQYF. V is TRBV2 and J is TRBJ2-7; possible D gene TRBD1, 6 bases. In germline, CDR1 is SNHLY, CDR2 FYNNEI. With 4 bases removed from V and 5 bases from J, the gap between germline ends came to 12 bases. The CDR3 has 13 residues.

The V call is TRBV6-4, the J call TRBJ2-1; the D gene is possibly TRBD1 (5 bases). This CDR3 spans 14 amino acids. Between the trimmed V and J ends, which lost 3 bases and 5 bases, there was a span of 11 bases. Germline assignment: CDR1 MRHNA and CDR2 SNTAGT. The CDR3 DNA follows: TGTGCCAGCAGTGAGACAGTGCTGGACAATGAGCAGTTCTTC. It translates to CASSETVLDNEQFF.

The rearrangement links TRBV5-1 to TRBJ2-2, with 7 bases lining up with TRBD1. V shed 7 bases, J shed 7 bases, and the junction held 7 bases outside the gene matches. Germline values: CDR1 SGHRS, CDR2 YFSETQ. CDR3 size: 13 residues. This CDR3 is CASSYRGDGELFF. The CDR3, as DNA: TGCGCCAGCTCATACAGGGGAGACGGGGAGCTGTTTTTT.

This chain connects TRBV19 to TRBJ1-2, with 7 bases aligning to TRBD1. The CDR3 has 15 residues. Per germline, CDR1 LNHDA and CDR2 SQIVND (reference sequence). V lost 7 bases and J lost 4; bases outside the gene matches: 12. In nucleotides, the CDR3 is TGTGCCAGTACCTCGAGACAGGGAAGTCCCTATGGCTACACCTTC. Amino acid sequence: CASTSRQGSPYGYTF. Full variable domain (missing parts from reference TRBV19 and TRBJ1-2): DGGITQSPKYLFRKEGQNVTLSCEQNLNHDAMYWYRQDPGQGLRLIYYSQIVNDFQKGDIAEGYSVSREKKESFPLTVTSAQKNPTAFYLCASTSRQGSPYGYTFGSGTRLTVV.